The 27 T cell receptor beta chains reported below all come from one sample, sequenced in a study of cytomegalovirus exposure and HLA in healthy donors. The study ran its PCR with 60 Vbeta and 13 Jbeta primers. The assay was immunoSEQ multiplex PCR, and TCRdb's table has in-frame clones only and misses some. Here the sample spans approximately 110,000 clones, 50% to 65% being singletons. The sequencing input was PBMCs. Receptors were obtained from a man aged 25 to 45 in good health and CMV-seropositive.

The V gene is TRBV4-2, the J gene TRBJ2-1, with 8 bases fitting TRBD2. CDR1 and CDR2 (germline): LGHNA, YNFKEQ. V shed 0 bases and J 4 bases; nucleotides not matched to a gene: 5. The CDR3 consists of 16 residues. CDR3 in DNA: TGTGCCAGCAGCCAAGATCTAGCGGGCGGGTACAATGAGCAGTTCTTC. Residues: CASSQDLAGGYNEQFF.

The chain employs TRBV7-9 and TRBJ1-2; D remains unclear. The CDR3 sequence is 11 residues long. CDR1 is SEHNR and CDR2 is FQNEAQ in the germline V gene (reference sequence). Trimming left V 8 bases short and J 10 bases short, with 14 bases between. The CDR3 sequence: CASSLGGVYTF. The DNA of the CDR3 is TGTGCCAGCTCTCTAGGCGGCGTCTACACCTTC.

The J gene is TRBJ1-2, the V gene TRBV6-4; 8 bases are a match to TRBD1. The CDR3 is 15 amino acids. Germline V lookup: CDR1 MRHNA, CDR2 SNTAGT. Germline trimming cut 4 bases from V and 4 bases from J; bases unmatched to any gene: 8. Here the CDR3 reads CASSVAGGKAYGYTF. The DNA of the CDR3 is TGTGCCAGCAGTGTAGCAGGGGGCAAAGCCTATGGCTACACCTTC.

V gene TRBV19 combines with J gene TRBJ1-2; 8 positions match TRBD1. V was clipped by 5 bases and J by 5 bases; unmatched bases: 10. The CDR3 has 15 residues. The germline V gene encodes CDR1 LNHDA and CDR2 SQIVND (reference sequence). CDR3 in DNA: TGTGCCAGTAGTTTCAGGGGGCCGGGTACTTATGGCTACACCTTC. Amino acids: CASSFRGPGTYGYTF.

J is TRBJ2-7 and V is TRBV13; 10 nucleotides agree with TRBD1. Germline V lookup: CDR1 PRHDT, CDR2 FYEKMQ (reference sequence). CDR3 length: 15 amino acids. J lost 2 bases, V lost 4 bases, and 5 bases had no gene match. In DNA form, the CDR3 reads TGTGCCAGCAGCTCCGGGACAGGGGACACCTACGAGCAGTACTTC. This codes for CASSSGTGDTYEQYF.

The CDR3 nucleotides read TGTGCCAGCAGCCCGGGACAGAACACTGAAGCTTTCTTT. Protein sequence: CASSPGQNTEAFF. The J gene is TRBJ1-1, the V gene TRBV5-4; D may be TRBD1 (6 bases). Germline values: CDR1 SGHNT, CDR2 YYREEE (reference sequence). The V gene lost 4 bases and the J gene lost 1 base, with 8 bases spanning the gap. The CDR3 length is 13 residues.

This chain links TRBV19 with TRBJ1-5; no definite D call. V lost 7 bases to trimming and J lost 6 bases, with 13 bases between them. CDR3 length: 13 residues. Germline V CDR1 and CDR2: LNHDA, SQIVND (reference sequence). Written as DNA, the CDR3 is TGTGCCAGTAAGTCGATGGGAGCTCAGCCCCAGCATTTT. Translated, it gives CASKSMGAQPQHF.

The chain is built from TRBV18 and TRBJ2-7, with 9 bases lining up with TRBD1. Trimming at V came to 1 base and at J to 3 bases, leaving 7 bases not matched to a gene. The CDR3 length is 16 residues. Germline V lookup: CDR1 KGHSH, CDR2 LQKENI. The CDR3 sequence is CASSPLSGTGIYEQYF. The DNA of the CDR3 is TGTGCCAGCTCACCACTTTCCGGGACAGGGATCTACGAGCAGTACTTC.

The chain couples TRBV2 to TRBJ1-2, with D possibly being TRBD1 (6 bases). The V end lost 2 bases, the J end lost 8 bases, and 12 bases lay between the germline ends. The CDR3 is 13 residues long. The germline gives CDR1 SNHLY, CDR2 FYNNEI. The DNA of the CDR3 is TGTGCCAGCAGTGAATACCAGGGGAGAGGCTACACCTTC. Protein: CASSEYQGRGYTF.

CDR3 nucleotide sequence: TGTGCCAGCAGCTTCCGGGACAGGGTCCAATCTGGGGCCAACGTCCTGACTTTC. Its translation is CASSFRDRVQSGANVLTF. V is TRBV11-3 and J is TRBJ2-6; TRBD1 matches at 9 bases. Per the germline V gene, CDR1 is SGHNT and CDR2 is YENEEA. This CDR3 spans 18 amino acids. Unmatched junction bases numbered 7, after V lost 3 bases and J lost 1 base.

This rearrangement joins TRBV7-8 to TRBJ2-1, with TRBD2 identical over 8 bases. V was clipped by 5 bases and J by 5 bases; unmatched bases: 11. Germline V CDR1 and CDR2: SGHVS, FQNEAQ. The CDR3 is 16 residues long. CDR3 nucleotides: TGTGCCAGCAGCCCACTCTTGGCGGGGGGCAACAATGAGCAGTTCTTC. Translated: CASSPLLAGGNNEQFF. Together with reference TRBV7-8 and TRBJ2-1, the CDR3 gives the full variable domain: GAGVSQSPRYKVAKRGQDVALRCDPISGHVSLFWYQQALGQGPEFLTYFQNEAQLDKSGLPSDRFFAERPEGSVSTLKIQRTQQEDSAVYLCASSPLLAGGNNEQFFGPGTRLTVL.

The V call is TRBV7-9, the J call TRBJ2-5; 9 nucleotides align to TRBD1. The end of the DNA aligns better with TRBJ2-7, so the J call may be wrong. This CDR3 is built from 14 residues. Germline V gene data show CDR1 as SEHNR and CDR2 as FQNEAQ (reference sequence). Here the CDR3 DNA reads TGTGCCAGCAGCCCAAAGGGACAGGGAAACGAGCAGTACTTC. It encodes CASSPKGQGNEQYF.

The rearrangement uses TRBV7-3 and TRBJ2-3; D might be TRBD2 (5 bases). The germline gives CDR1 SGHTA, CDR2 FQGTGA. The CDR3 length is 14 residues. With 3 bases removed from V and 4 bases from J, the gap between germline ends came to 11 bases. CDR3 nucleotides: TGTGCCAGCAGCTTCCAGTCGGGGTCAGATACGCAGTATTTT. It translates to CASSFQSGSDTQYF.

The chain uses TRBV18 and TRBJ2-7; unclear D gene. The CDR3 totals 17 residues. Looked up from germline, CDR1 is KGHSH and CDR2 is LQKENI. V lost 0 bases to trimming and J lost 2 bases, with 17 bases between them. CDR3 region: CASSPPETTLPTYEQYF. The CDR3 DNA reads as TGTGCCAGCTCACCACCGGAGACCACCCTTCCAACCTACGAGCAGTACTTC.

The CDR3, as DNA: TGTGCCAGCAGCTTAAGACTAGCTGATACGCAGTATTTT. Protein sequence: CASSLRLADTQYF. The chain is built from TRBV13 and TRBJ2-3, with TRBD2 matching over 7 bases. The V gene end was trimmed by 2 bases and the J gene end by 6 bases; junction bases not matched to a gene: 2. The CDR3 loop spans 13 amino acids. Germline CDR1 PRHDT, CDR2 FYEKMQ (reference sequence). Supplemented by reference TRBV13 and TRBJ2-3, the full variable domain reads AAGVIQSPRHLIKEKRETATLKCYPIPRHDTVYWYQQGPGQDPQFLISFYEKMQSDKGSIPDRFSAQQFSDYHSELNMSSLELGDSALYFCASSLRLADTQYFGPGTRLTVL.

The J gene is TRBJ2-2, the V gene TRBV7-6; 7 bases agree with TRBD1. The ends lost 7 bases at V and 7 bases at J; junction bases unmatched: 9. This CDR3 contains 14 residues. The germline gives CDR1 SGHVS, CDR2 FNYEAQ. For the CDR3, the DNA is TGTGCCAGCAACCCGACAGGGACGGGCGGGGAGCTGTTTTTT. Protein sequence: CASNPTGTGGELFF.

A note on this clone: Other DNA sequences from this sample encode an identical CDR3 as well. The chain uses TRBV5-1 and TRBJ2-5, with 7 bases identical to TRBD1. Losses at the gene ends were 0 bases for V and 0 bases for J; bases not matched to a gene: 11. The germline V gene encodes CDR1 SGHRS and CDR2 YFSETQ. The CDR3 consists of 18 residues. The CDR3 sequence: CASSLGGGLTGYQETQYF. The DNA of the CDR3 is TGCGCCAGCAGCTTGGGAGGGGGCCTAACGGGCTACCAAGAGACCCAGTACTTC.

The chain employs TRBV5-1 and TRBJ2-3, with 8 bases matching TRBD2. V lost 3 bases, J lost 4 bases, and 4 bases stayed unmatched. Germline loops: CDR1 SGHRS, CDR2 YFSETQ. The CDR3 is made up of 14 amino acids. CDR3 sequence: CASSSGLDPDTQYF. The CDR3 DNA follows: TGCGCCAGCAGCTCGGGACTAGACCCAGATACGCAGTATTTT. The whole variable domain, filled in from reference TRBV5-1 and TRBJ2-3, reads KAGVTQTPRYLIKTRGQQVTLSCSPISGHRSVSWYQQTPGQGLQFLFEYFSETQRNKGNFPGRFSGRQFSNSRSEMNVSTLELGDSALYLCASSSGLDPDTQYFGPGTRLTVL.

This clone turned up a few times. The rearrangement links TRBV19 to TRBJ1-5; unclear D gene. V gave up 3 bases and J gave up 5 bases, with 14 bases separating them. The CDR3 runs to 15 residues. From germline, CDR1 is LNHDA and CDR2 SQIVND (reference sequence). The CDR3 DNA follows: TGTGCCAGTAGTATCCCGTATGGGCAGGATCAGCCCCAGCATTTT. Its protein product is CASSIPYGQDQPQHF.

The V call is TRBV6-5, the J call TRBJ1-1, with D unclear. V lost 6 bases and J 3 bases, leaving 17 bases between the germline ends. The CDR3 is 15 residues long. Germline V lookup: CDR1 MNHEY, CDR2 SVGAGI. CDR3 DNA: TGTGCCAGCAGCTTAACCCCGGGGAGTGACACTGAAGCTTTCTTT. Protein: CASSLTPGSDTEAFF.

The chain recombines TRBV18 with TRBJ1-1; 8 bases match TRBD1. Germline-derived CDR1 and CDR2 are KGHSH and LQKENI. The CDR3 length is 14 residues. V lost 6 bases, J lost 4 bases, and 7 bases stayed unmatched. The CDR3 is CASSRQGASTEAFF. The CDR3 nucleotides are TGTGCCAGCTCTCGTCAGGGGGCAAGCACTGAAGCTTTCTTT.

The chain's CDR3 is CASSMLQGNIQYF. The CDR3 nucleotides read TGTGCCAGTAGTATGCTACAGGGTAACATTCAGTACTTC. This sequence joins TRBV19 and TRBJ2-4; perhaps TRBD1 as D (6 bases). Germline CDR1 LNHDA, CDR2 SQIVND (reference sequence). Trimming removed 3 bases from V and 7 bases from J, with 10 bases in between. The CDR3 contains 13 residues.

This clone was detected only a few times. The CDR3 DNA sequence: TGTGCCAGCAGAGGACTAGCGGGGGCCTACGAGCAGTACTTC. Its translation: CASRGLAGAYEQYF. The chain is built from TRBV2 and TRBJ2-5, with 13 bases that match TRBD2. The end of the DNA aligns better with TRBJ2-7, so the J call may be wrong. CDR1 and CDR2 from the germline V gene are SNHLY and FYNNEI. This CDR3 spans 14 amino acids.

This clone was counted only a few times. The chain combines TRBV11-1 with TRBJ1-1; D not resolved. The CDR3 contains 13 residues. Germline V gene sequence: CDR1 SGHAT, CDR2 FQDESV (reference sequence). The V end was cut by 2 bases, the J end by 6 bases, with 10 bases between. The DNA for the CDR3 is TGTGCCAGCAGCTTAATCCTAAGCGCTGAAGCTTTCTTT. Translated: CASSLILSAEAFF.

As concerns this clone: The same CDR3 can be traced to other DNA sequences in this sample. The chain is built from TRBV5-1 and TRBJ2-5, with 9 bases matching TRBD1. The trim removed 2 bases at V and 1 base at J, leaving 0 bases unmatched. The CDR3 totals 14 residues. The germline gives CDR1 SGHRS, CDR2 YFSETQ. DNA of the CDR3: TGCGCCAGCAGCTTACAGGGGGCCCAAGAGACCCAGTACTTC. It is translated as CASSLQGAQETQYF.

The chain employs TRBV7-2 and TRBJ2-7, with 8 bases aligning to TRBD2. V lost 7 bases and J lost 0; bases outside the gene matches: 8. The CDR3 is 15 residues long. The germline V gene encodes CDR1 SGHTA and CDR2 FQGNSA. The chain's CDR3 is CASTLGGGYSYEQYF. The CDR3 region has the DNA TGTGCCAGCACCTTGGGCGGGGGGTACTCCTACGAGCAGTACTTC. The full variable domain, rest sourced from reference TRBV7-2 and TRBJ2-7, is GAGVSQSPSNKVTEKGKDVELRCDPISGHTALYWYRQSLGQGLEFLIYFQGNSAPDKSGLPSDRFSAERTGGSVSTLTIQRTQQEDSAVYLCASTLGGGYSYEQYFGPGTRLTVT.

The CDR3 DNA sequence: TGCACCAGTTCAAGGGGTACAGAGAATCAGCCCCAGCATTTT. This gives the protein CTSSRGTENQPQHF. The V call is TRBV1, the J call TRBJ1-5; TRBD1, the table's D call, lacks a check against the DNA. TRBV1 is deemed a pseudogene. The CDR3 has 14 amino acids.